These 8 T cell receptor beta chains were sequenced from one sample in a study of cytomegalovirus exposure and HLA in healthy donors. The PCR contained 60 Vbeta and 13 Jbeta primers. Data came from immunoSEQ multiplex PCR; TCRdb stores just in-frame clones and leaves some out. The sample lists 180,000 or so clones; 60% to 80% were seen once. Sequencing used PBMCs. The receptors stem from a man aged 50 to 60 in good health and CMV-seropositive.

This chain connects TRBV7-2 to TRBJ1-1; a weak D match, TRBD1 (6 bases). Looked up from germline, CDR1 is SGHTA and CDR2 is FQGNSA. The CDR3 is 16 amino acids. The V and J ends lost 6 bases and 0 bases respectively, with 17 bases between them. CDR3 protein: CASRERGGAMNTEAFF. Written as DNA, the CDR3 is TGTGCCAGCAGGGAGAGGGGGGGGGCAATGAACACTGAAGCTTTCTTT.

This chain connects TRBV18 to TRBJ2-5; 9 positions match TRBD1. Germline V CDR1 and CDR2: KGHSH, LQKENI. The CDR3 runs to 16 residues. Germline trimming cut 4 bases from V and 5 bases from J; bases unmatched to any gene: 11. Here the CDR3 DNA reads TGTGCCAGCTCACTAACCTATGGGGACAGGGAGGAGACCCAGTACTTC. This codes for CASSLTYGDREETQYF.

The CDR3 nucleotides read TGCGCCAGCGGACCAGGGGGCGGGAACACAGATACGCAGTATTTT. Protein product: CASGPGGGNTDTQYF. J is TRBJ2-3 and V is TRBV5-1; 8 bases align to TRBD1. CDR1 and CDR2 (germline): SGHRS, YFSETQ. The CDR3 extends over 15 amino acids. The J segment lost 2 bases and the V segment lost 7 bases, leaving 9 bases of the junction unmatched.

This chain links TRBV7-9 with TRBJ1-4; D might be TRBD1 (6 bases). The CDR3 has 16 residues. V dropped 2 bases and J dropped 0 bases, with 10 bases sitting between them. Germline V lookup: CDR1 SEHNR, CDR2 FQNEAQ (reference sequence). CDR3 in amino acids: CASSLLQGSTNEKLFF. CDR3 coding DNA: TGTGCCAGCAGCTTACTACAGGGCTCAACTAATGAAAAACTGTTTTTT.

J is TRBJ2-3 and V is TRBV5-1; D is perhaps TRBD2 (6 bases). The CDR3 is 15 amino acids. Germline V CDR1 and CDR2: SGHRS, YFSETQ. Trimming removed 0 bases from V and 5 bases from J, with 13 bases in between. DNA of the CDR3: TGCGCCAGCAGCTTGGGGACTACCCACGAAGATACGCAGTATTTT. Protein sequence: CASSLGTTHEDTQYF.

The rearrangement joins TRBV19 to TRBJ1-6; D unresolved. Per germline, CDR1 LNHDA and CDR2 SQIVND (reference sequence). V was trimmed by 10 bases and J by 6 bases, leaving 13 bases between them. The CDR3 spans 13 residues. CDR3 DNA: TGTGCCACCGCACTTCGCCCTAATTCACCCCTCCACTTT. Translation gives CATALRPNSPLHF.

The rearrangement joins TRBV28 to TRBJ1-1; no reliable D call. V lost 3 bases to trimming and J lost 4 bases, with 6 bases between them. The CDR3 sequence is 12 residues long. Looked up from germline, CDR1 is MDHEN and CDR2 is SYDVKM. In DNA form, the CDR3 reads TGTGCCAGCAGTTTTGTCTCCACTGAAGCTTTCTTT. Translation gives CASSFVSTEAFF.

This chain uses TRBV6-4 with TRBJ2-7; D ambiguous. Between the trimmed V and J ends, which lost 1 base and 5 bases, there was a span of 21 bases. The CDR3 length is 17 residues. From germline, CDR1 is MRHNA and CDR2 SNTAGT. The DNA for the CDR3 is TGTGCCAGCAGTGACTATAATTTTTTTGGGTCCGGAGACGAGCAGTACTTC. Translated: CASSDYNFFGSGDEQYF.